Listed below are T cell receptor beta chains from one sample, sequenced in a study of T-cell reconstitution after alpha-beta-depleted transplantation in children. MiXCR was run by TCRdb on the PCR reads, yielding one entry per CDR3 protein. Of hundreds of thousands of distinct CDR3 sequences in the sample, about 16% were seen once. The sample in question was PBMCs, mostly from graft donor cells, obtained 360 days after TCRalphabeta/CD19-depleted stem cell transplant. The receptors were gathered from a male patient younger than 18 who had a stem cell transplant for acute lymphoblastic leukemia, so the T cells may come from the graft donor. Each CDR3 is given with its conserved first and last residue. Each record gives: V gene, D gene, J gene, clone size, CDR3 DNA, CDR3 protein. A D gene is named only where the DNA matches it firmly. Some rows have no size entry. The others give once, few or many, or a class for an expanded clone.

v_call: TRBV12-3/TRBV12-4; d_call: NA; j_call: TRBJ2-1; clone_size: few; cdr3_nt: TGTGCCAGTCTTCCCTTGGGAGGTTTGTACAATGAGCAGTTCTTC; cdr3_aa: CASLPLGGLYNEQFF
v_call: TRBV5-6; d_call: NA; j_call: TRBJ2-1; clone_size: NA; cdr3_nt: TGTGCCAGCAGCTTGGCAGGGGTTCCCTACAATGAGCAGTTCTTC; cdr3_aa: CASSLAGVPYNEQFF
v_call: TRBV5-1; d_call: NA; j_call: TRBJ1-1; clone_size: few; cdr3_nt: TGCGCCAGCAGCTCTAGCCCCTTAGAAACAGGGAACACTGAAGCTTTCTTT; cdr3_aa: CASSSSPLETGNTEAFF
v_call: TRBV12-3/TRBV12-4; d_call: NA; j_call: TRBJ2-3; clone_size: many; cdr3_nt: TGTGCCAGCAGTTTAGTGAATACGCAGTATTTT; cdr3_aa: CASSLVNTQYF
v_call: TRBV12-3/TRBV12-4; d_call: TRBD1; j_call: TRBJ2-1; clone_size: NA; cdr3_nt: TGTGCCAGCAGTTTCCCCGGGACAGGGGGCATATCCGCCTACAATGAGCAGTTCTTC; cdr3_aa: CASSFPGTGGISAYNEQFF
v_call: TRBV20-1; d_call: TRBD2; j_call: TRBJ2-6; clone_size: NA; cdr3_nt: TGCAGTGCTAATCGGCCGGGAGGGCGTACTGGGGCCAACGTCCTGACTTTC; cdr3_aa: CSANRPGGRTGANVLTF
v_call: TRBV7-3; d_call: NA; j_call: TRBJ2-5; clone_size: once; cdr3_nt: TGTGCCAGCAGCTTACAGGGGAGGGGCCAAGAGACCCAGTACTTC; cdr3_aa: CASSLQGRGQETQYF
v_call: TRBV9; d_call: NA; j_call: TRBJ2-2; clone_size: NA; cdr3_nt: TGTGCCAGCAGCGTAGGACCCAACACCGGGGAGCTGTTTTTT; cdr3_aa: CASSVGPNTGELFF
v_call: TRBV30; d_call: TRBD1; j_call: TRBJ2-7; clone_size: few; cdr3_nt: TGTGCCTGGAGGATGGGACAGGGGCGGATATACGAGCAGTACTTC; cdr3_aa: CAWRMGQGRIYEQYF
v_call: TRBV7-9; d_call: NA; j_call: TRBJ1-4; clone_size: few; cdr3_nt: TGTGCCAGCAGCTTAGCGGCGGGCCTGGCGACTAATGAAAAACTGTTTTTT; cdr3_aa: CASSLAAGLATNEKLFF
v_call: TRBV5-1; d_call: NA; j_call: TRBJ2-7; clone_size: NA; cdr3_nt: TGCGCCAGCAGCTTGGCCCTAAACTACGAGCAGTACTTC; cdr3_aa: CASSLALNYEQYF
v_call: TRBV19; d_call: NA; j_call: TRBJ2-7; clone_size: NA; cdr3_nt: TGTGCCAGTAGTATCGGCACCTTCTACGAGCAGTACTTC; cdr3_aa: CASSIGTFYEQYF
v_call: TRBV4-1; d_call: NA; j_call: TRBJ2-7; clone_size: NA; cdr3_nt: TGCGCCAGCAGCCAAGAATTCGTGTACGATTTAGGACCTGCTACCTACGAGCAGTACTTC; cdr3_aa: CASSQEFVYDLGPATYEQYF
v_call: TRBV19; d_call: TRBD2; j_call: TRBJ2-1; clone_size: NA; cdr3_nt: TGTGCCAGTAGTATCGTTGGACTAGCGGGAGGGTACGGCGATGAGCAGTTCTTC; cdr3_aa: CASSIVGLAGGYGDEQFF
v_call: TRBV7-9; d_call: TRBD2; j_call: TRBJ2-2; clone_size: NA; cdr3_nt: TGTGCCAGCAGCTTAGCGTCGGCGGGAGGCGACACCGGGGAGCTGTTTTTT; cdr3_aa: CASSLASAGGDTGELFF
v_call: TRBV20-1; d_call: NA; j_call: TRBJ2-4; clone_size: NA; cdr3_nt: TGCAGTGCTAGAGCCCCTCCTCCCGAGGGCAAAAACATTCAGTACTTC; cdr3_aa: CSARAPPPEGKNIQYF